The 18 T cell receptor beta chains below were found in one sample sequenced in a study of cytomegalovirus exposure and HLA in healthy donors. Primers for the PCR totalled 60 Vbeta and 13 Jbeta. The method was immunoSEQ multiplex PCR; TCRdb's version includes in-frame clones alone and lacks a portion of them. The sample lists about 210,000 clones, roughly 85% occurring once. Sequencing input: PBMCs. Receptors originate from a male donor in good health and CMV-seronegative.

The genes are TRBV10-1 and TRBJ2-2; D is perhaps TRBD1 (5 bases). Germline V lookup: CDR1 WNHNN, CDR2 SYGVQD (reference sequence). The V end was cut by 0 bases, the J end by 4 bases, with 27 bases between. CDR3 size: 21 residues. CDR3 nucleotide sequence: TGCGCCAGCAGTGAGTCCTCCCCTGGGGTTACAGGAATCTTCTTCACCGGGGAGCTGTTTTTT. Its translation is CASSESSPGVTGIFFTGELFF.

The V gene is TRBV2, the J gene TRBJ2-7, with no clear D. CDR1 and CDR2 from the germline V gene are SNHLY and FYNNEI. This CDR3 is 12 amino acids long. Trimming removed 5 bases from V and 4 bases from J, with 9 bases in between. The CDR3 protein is CASSRSYYEQYF. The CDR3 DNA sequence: TGTGCCAGCAGTCGGAGCTATTACGAGCAGTACTTC.

The CDR3 loop is CASSFPPGTDTQYF. CDR3 DNA: TGTGCCAGCAGCTTCCCCCCGGGGACAGATACGCAGTATTTT. The chain combines TRBV5-4 with TRBJ2-3, with a possible D match to TRBD2 (5 bases). CDR3 size: 14 residues. Germline V gene data show CDR1 as SGHNT and CDR2 as YYREEE (reference sequence). V gave up 2 bases and J gave up 3 bases, with 10 bases separating them.

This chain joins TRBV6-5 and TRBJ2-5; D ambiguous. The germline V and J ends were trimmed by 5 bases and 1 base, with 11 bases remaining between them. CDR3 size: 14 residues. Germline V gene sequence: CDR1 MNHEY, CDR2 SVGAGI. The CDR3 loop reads CASSEEQLQETQYF. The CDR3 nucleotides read TGTGCCAGCAGTGAAGAACAGCTCCAAGAGACCCAGTACTTC.

The CDR3 nucleotides read TGTGCCAGCAGCTTACGCGCAGCGACTAGTGGCTACACCTTC. It yields the protein CASSLRAATSGYTF. The chain joins TRBV13 to TRBJ1-2; unclear D gene. The V gene's germline CDR1 is PRHDT and CDR2 FYEKMQ (reference sequence). CDR3 length: 14 residues. V was trimmed by 2 bases and J by 7 bases, leaving 14 bases between them.

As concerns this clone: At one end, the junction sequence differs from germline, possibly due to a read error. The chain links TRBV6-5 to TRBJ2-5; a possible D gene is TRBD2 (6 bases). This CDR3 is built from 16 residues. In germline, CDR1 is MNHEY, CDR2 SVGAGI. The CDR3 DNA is TGTGCCGGCAGTTACTCTCTAGCGCTGACTAAAGAGACCCAGTACTTC. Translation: CAGSYSLALTKETQYF.

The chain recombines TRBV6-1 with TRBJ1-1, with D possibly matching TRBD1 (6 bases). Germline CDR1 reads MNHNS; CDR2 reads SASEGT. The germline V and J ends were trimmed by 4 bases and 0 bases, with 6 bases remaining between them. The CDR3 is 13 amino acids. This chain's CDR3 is CASSAGVNTEAFF. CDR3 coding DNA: TGTGCCAGCAGTGCAGGGGTGAACACTGAAGCTTTCTTT.

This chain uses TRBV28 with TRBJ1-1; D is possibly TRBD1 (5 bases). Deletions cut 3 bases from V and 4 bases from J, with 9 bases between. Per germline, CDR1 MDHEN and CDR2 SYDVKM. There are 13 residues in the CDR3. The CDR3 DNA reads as TGTGCCAGCAGTTTGGGAAGGGGCACTGAAGCTTTCTTT. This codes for CASSLGRGTEAFF.

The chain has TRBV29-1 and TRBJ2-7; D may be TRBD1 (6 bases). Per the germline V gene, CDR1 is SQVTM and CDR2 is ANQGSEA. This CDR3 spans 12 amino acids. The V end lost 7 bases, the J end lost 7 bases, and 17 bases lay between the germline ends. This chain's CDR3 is CSARGGSGEQYF. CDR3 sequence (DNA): TGCAGCGCCCGAGGGGGATCCGGGGAGCAGTACTTC.

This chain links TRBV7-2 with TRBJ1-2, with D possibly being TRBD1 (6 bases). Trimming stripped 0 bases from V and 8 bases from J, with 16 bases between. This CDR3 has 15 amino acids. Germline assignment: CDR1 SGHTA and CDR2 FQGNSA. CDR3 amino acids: CASSLALQGAWGYTF. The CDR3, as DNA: TGTGCCAGCAGCTTAGCCTTACAGGGAGCGTGGGGCTACACCTTC.

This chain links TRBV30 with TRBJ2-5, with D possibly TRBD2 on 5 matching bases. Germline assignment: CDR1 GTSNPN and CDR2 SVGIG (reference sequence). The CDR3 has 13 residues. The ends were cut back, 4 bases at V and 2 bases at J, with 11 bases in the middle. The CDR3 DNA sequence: TGTGCCTGGACAACTAGTCCTCAAGAGACCCAGTACTTC. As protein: CAWTTSPQETQYF.

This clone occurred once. Here the CDR3 reads CASSLDGTGVVYEQYF. As DNA, the CDR3 is TGTGCCAGCAGCTTGGATGGGACAGGGGTCGTATACGAGCAGTACTTC. The chain links TRBV5-4 to TRBJ2-5, with 10 bases lining up with TRBD1. Gene TRBJ2-7 matches the end of the DNA better, so the J call may be wrong. The germline gives CDR1 SGHNT, CDR2 YYREEE (reference sequence). The CDR3 loop spans 16 amino acids.

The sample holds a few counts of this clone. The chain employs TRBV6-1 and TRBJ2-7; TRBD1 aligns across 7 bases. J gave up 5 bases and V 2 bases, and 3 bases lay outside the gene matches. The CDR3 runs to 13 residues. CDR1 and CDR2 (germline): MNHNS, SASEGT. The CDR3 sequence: CASSERGHDEQYF. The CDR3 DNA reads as TGTGCCAGCAGTGAAAGGGGGCACGACGAGCAGTACTTC.

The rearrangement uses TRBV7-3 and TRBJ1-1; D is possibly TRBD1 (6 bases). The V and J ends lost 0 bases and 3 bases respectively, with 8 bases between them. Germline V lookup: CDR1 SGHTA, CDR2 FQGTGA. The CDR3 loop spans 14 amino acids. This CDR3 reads CASSLTGGDTEAFF. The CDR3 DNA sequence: TGTGCCAGCAGCTTAACAGGGGGGGACACTGAAGCTTTCTTT.

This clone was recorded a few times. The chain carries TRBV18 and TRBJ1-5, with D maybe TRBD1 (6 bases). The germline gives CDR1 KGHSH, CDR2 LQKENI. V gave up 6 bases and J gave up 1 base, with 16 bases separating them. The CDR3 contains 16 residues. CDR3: CASSLAPTGSNQPQHF. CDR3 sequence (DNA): TGTGCCAGCTCTCTCGCCCCGACAGGAAGCAATCAGCCCCAGCATTTT.

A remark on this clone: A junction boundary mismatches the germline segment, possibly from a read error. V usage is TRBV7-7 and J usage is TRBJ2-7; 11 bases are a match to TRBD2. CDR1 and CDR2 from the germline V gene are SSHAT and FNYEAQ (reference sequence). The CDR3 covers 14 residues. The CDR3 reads CASSFGTSGYEQYF. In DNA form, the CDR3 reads TGTGCTAGCAGCTTCGGGACTAGCGGCTACGAGCAGTACTTC.

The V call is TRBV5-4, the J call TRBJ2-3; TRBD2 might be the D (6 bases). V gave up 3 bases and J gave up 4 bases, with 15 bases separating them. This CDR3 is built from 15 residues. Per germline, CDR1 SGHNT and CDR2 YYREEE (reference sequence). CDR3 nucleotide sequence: TGTGCCAGCAGCTGGGCGCGGGGAGGCCCAGATACGCAGTATTTT. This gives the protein CASSWARGGPDTQYF.

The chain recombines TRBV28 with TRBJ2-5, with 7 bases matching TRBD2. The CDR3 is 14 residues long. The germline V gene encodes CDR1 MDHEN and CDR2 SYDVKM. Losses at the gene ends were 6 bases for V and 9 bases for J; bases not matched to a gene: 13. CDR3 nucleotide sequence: TGTGCCAGCAGCCCTCCGGGACTATTAATGTCCCAGTACTTC. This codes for CASSPPGLLMSQYF.